Following are 3 T cell receptor beta chains from one sample sequenced in a study of neoadjuvant nivolumab and ipilimumab in lung cancer. Only in-frame clones appear in the TCRdb table, and some are missing; sequencing was by immunoSEQ multiplex PCR. Of approximately 35,000 clones listed, 92% were seen once; the top ten hold roughly 2%. The specimen was peripheral blood, collected after neoadjuvant nivolumab, alone or with ipilimumab, at or shortly before surgery. Receptors originate from an adult with non-small cell lung cancer.

J is TRBJ2-3 and V is TRBV12-2; TRBD2 reflects the table's D call only, with no check against the DNA. TRBV12-2 is recorded as a pseudogene. This CDR3 comprises 19 residues. The CDR3 here is CASRLGLWEGQIFTDTQYF. CDR3 DNA sequence: TGTGCAAGTCGCTTAGGTTTGTGGGAGGGCCAAATATTCACAGATACGCAGTATTTT.

This chain joins TRBV19 and TRBJ1-2; possible D gene TRBD1, 6 bases. V was cut by 3 bases and J by 4 bases, with 18 bases left in between. Germline CDR1 and CDR2: LNHDA and SQIVND (reference sequence). The length of the CDR3 is 16 residues. CDR3 residues: CASSIDRPRGGYGYTF. The CDR3 nucleotides are TGTGCCAGTAGTATCGATCGGCCCAGGGGAGGCTATGGCTACACCTTC. The full variable domain, with the rest looked up from reference TRBV19 and TRBJ1-2, is DGGITQSPKYLFRKEGQNVTLSCEQNLNHDAMYWYRQDPGQGLRLIYYSQIVNDFQKGDIAEGYSVSREKKESFPLTVTSAQKNPTAFYLCASSIDRPRGGYGYTFGSGTRLTVV.

This chain joins TRBV7-2 and TRBJ2-7, with 10 bases lining up with TRBD1. V lost 5 bases and J lost 4; bases outside the gene matches: 11. CDR1 SGHTA and CDR2 FQGNSA come from the germline V gene. CDR3 length: 16 amino acids. CDR3 in DNA: TGTGCCAGCAGCCCCCCCATGGGACAGGGGTCTTACGAGCAGTACTTC. Translation gives CASSPPMGQGSYEQYF.